This T cell receptor (beta chain) came from a study of T cells in narcolepsy. The germline gives CDR1 SNHLY, CDR2 FYNNEI. V gave up 7 bases and J gave up 14 bases, with 24 bases separating them. The CDR3 covers 15 residues. Some clones are missing from TCRdb's copy, which holds only in-frame ones; the method was immunoSEQ multiplex PCR. The sample lists under 35,000 clones; around 87% were seen once. The sequence was obtained from a human donor in good health. The sample consisted of memory (CD45RA-) CD4+ T cells from blood. This sequence joins TRBV2 and TRBJ1-6; possibly TRBD1 for D (6 bases). The CDR3 nucleotides read TGTGCCAGCATGGACCGTTTAACCCCGGAGGGGGCCCTCCACTTT. Translated, it gives CASMDRLTPEGALHF. The entire variable domain, with the rest obtained from reference TRBV2 and TRBJ1-6, is as follows: EPEVTQTPSHQVTQMGQEVILRCVPISNHLYFYWYRQILGQKVEFLVSFYNNEISEKSEIFDDQFSVERPDGSNFTLKIRSTKLEDSAMYFCASMDRLTPEGALHFGNGTRLTVT.